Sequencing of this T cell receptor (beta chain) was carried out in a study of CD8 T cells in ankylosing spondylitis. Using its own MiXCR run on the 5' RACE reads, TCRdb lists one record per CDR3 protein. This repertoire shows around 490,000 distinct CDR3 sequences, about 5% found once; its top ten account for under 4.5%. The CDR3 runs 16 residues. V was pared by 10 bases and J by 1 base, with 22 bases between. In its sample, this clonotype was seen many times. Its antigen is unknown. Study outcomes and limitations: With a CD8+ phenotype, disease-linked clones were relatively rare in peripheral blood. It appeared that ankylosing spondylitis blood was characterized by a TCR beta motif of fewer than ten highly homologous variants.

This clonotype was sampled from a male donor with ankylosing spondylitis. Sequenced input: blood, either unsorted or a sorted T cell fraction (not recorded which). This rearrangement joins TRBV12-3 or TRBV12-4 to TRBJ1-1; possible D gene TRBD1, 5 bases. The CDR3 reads CATKLMGHRENTEAFF. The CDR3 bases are TGTGCCACCAAATTAATGGGGCACCGTGAGAACACTGAAGCTTTCTTT.